The sequence of this TCR beta chain was determined in a study of shared clonotypes between healthy human individuals. Findings of the study overall: Limited genetic and exposure-history diversity came from having few donors.

The method was immunoSEQ multiplex PCR; TCRdb's version includes in-frame clones alone and lacks a portion of them. The sample carries roughly 2.2 million clones, 93% recorded once. Regarding this clone: Its specificity is unknown.

Germline V CDR1 and CDR2: SGHRS, YFSETQ. J gave up 2 bases and V 5 bases, and 6 bases lay outside the gene matches. This CDR3 has 14 residues. What was sequenced was naive CD4+ T cells from PBMCs. Subset reported: CD45RA+ positively selected. This chain links TRBV5-1 with TRBJ2-7; 8 bases are a match to TRBD1. The TCR originated in a man younger than 30 in good health. Some clones in this sample may be carry-over from other donors' samples. The DNA of the CDR3 is TGCGCCAGCAGTCAGGGACAGGAGCCCTACGAGCAGTACTTC. Translating gives CASSQGQEPYEQYF. Full variable domain (outside the CDR3, taken from reference TRBV5-1 and TRBJ2-7): KAGVTQTPRYLIKTRGQQVTLSCSPISGHRSVSWYQQTPGQGLQFLFEYFSETQRNKGNFPGRFSGRQFSNSRSEMNVSTLELGDSALYLCASSQGQEPYEQYFGPGTRLTVT.